A single sample gave rise to the 29 T cell receptor beta chains below, sequenced in a study of cytomegalovirus exposure and HLA in healthy donors. The PCR was carried out with 60 Vbeta primers and 13 Jbeta primers. The repertoire was sequenced with immunoSEQ multiplex PCR; TCRdb's copy has only in-frame clones and lacks some. The sample gives about 120,000 clones, more than 55% of which show up once; approximately 1.5% is in the top ten. Sequencing was carried out using PBMCs. These receptors came from a man aged 18 to 30 in good health and CMV-seronegative.

The chain recombines TRBV11-3 with TRBJ1-1; 11 bases map to TRBD1. The CDR3 loop spans 15 amino acids. Germline V lookup: CDR1 SGHNT, CDR2 YENEEA. The V gene end was trimmed by 5 bases and the J gene end by 3 bases; junction bases not matched to a gene: 5. The CDR3 DNA is TGTGCCAGCAGCGCGGGACAGGGGGGCGACACTGAAGCTTTCTTT. Amino acid sequence: CASSAGQGGDTEAFF.

The rearrangement links TRBV5-1 to TRBJ2-1; D is unclear. The CDR3 loop spans 11 amino acids. V was shortened by 3 bases and J by 9 bases, with 7 bases between the two germline ends. Germline V gene data show CDR1 as SGHRS and CDR2 as YFSETQ. The CDR3 region has the DNA TGCGCCAGCAGCTCCCCTAGTGAGCAGTTCTTC. Protein: CASSSPSEQFF.

This clone was picked up one time. The genes are TRBV5-6 and TRBJ2-1; D might be TRBD1 (6 bases). CDR3 size: 12 residues. The germline gives CDR1 SGHDT, CDR2 YYEEEE. The germline V and J ends were trimmed by 4 bases and 4 bases, with 6 bases remaining between them. The CDR3 spells CASSGQYNEQFF. CDR3 DNA sequence: TGTGCCAGCAGCGGACAGTACAATGAGCAGTTCTTC. The whole variable domain, remainder taken from reference TRBV5-6 and TRBJ2-1, is DAGVTQSPTHLIKTRGQQVTLRCSPKSGHDTVSWYQQALGQGPQFIFQYYEEEERQRGNFPDRFSGHQFPNYSSELNVNALLLGDSALYLCASSGQYNEQFFGPGTRLTVL.

The chain combines TRBV4-3 with TRBJ1-2; D gene unclear. CDR3 length: 15 residues. Germline-derived CDR1 and CDR2 are LGHNA and YSLEER. Trimming cost V 0 bases and J 4 bases, with 12 bases left between them. CDR3 residues: CASSQDPDGIYGYTF. CDR3 nucleotide sequence: TGCGCCAGCAGCCAAGATCCCGACGGGATCTATGGCTACACCTTC.

This rearrangement joins TRBV7-8 to TRBJ1-5; the D gene is possibly TRBD1 (5 bases). V dropped 2 bases and J dropped 9 bases, with 11 bases sitting between them. The CDR3 sequence is 13 residues long. Germline CDR1 and CDR2: SGHVS and FQNEAQ. The CDR3, as DNA: TGTGCCAGCAGCTTACAGGGACTCAGGCCCCAGCATTTT. It yields the protein CASSLQGLRPQHF.

This rearrangement joins TRBV4-2 to TRBJ1-6; D call uncertain. Per the germline V gene, CDR1 is LGHNA and CDR2 is YNFKEQ. The ends were cut back, 0 bases at V and 7 bases at J, with 7 bases in the middle. The CDR3 covers 14 residues. In DNA, the CDR3 is TGTGCCAGCAGCCAAGATGGTAGCAATTCACCCCTCCACTTT. It yields the protein CASSQDGSNSPLHF.

The rearrangement links TRBV5-4 to TRBJ1-4; TRBD1 matches at 8 bases. The CDR3 has 14 amino acids. V was clipped by 4 bases and J by 7 bases; unmatched bases: 6. Germline CDR1 and CDR2: SGHNT and YYREEE (reference sequence). CDR3 region: CASSEDRVGEKLFF. The CDR3 DNA sequence: TGTGCCAGCAGCGAGGACAGGGTGGGTGAAAAACTGTTTTTT.

The chain recombines TRBV6-1 with TRBJ2-7; 7 bases are shared with TRBD1. V dropped 3 bases and J dropped 0; count of bases not matched to a gene: 8. The CDR3 loop spans 16 amino acids. CDR1 is MNHNS and CDR2 is SASEGT in the germline V gene. DNA of the CDR3: TGTGCCAGCAGTGAGATACAGGGGTTTATCTCCTACGAGCAGTACTTC. Translation gives CASSEIQGFISYEQYF.

The gene calls are TRBV11-2 and TRBJ2-1, with no clear D. CDR3 length: 15 amino acids. In germline, CDR1 is SGHAT, CDR2 FQNNGV. Between the trimmed V and J ends, which lost 6 bases and 0 bases, there was a span of 12 bases. As DNA, the CDR3 is TGTGCCAGCAGTTCAGGCTTCGCCTCCTACAATGAGCAGTTCTTC. Translating it yields CASSSGFASYNEQFF. The entire variable domain, with the rest obtained from reference TRBV11-2 and TRBJ2-1, is as follows: EAGVAQSPRYKIIEKRQSVAFWCNPISGHATLYWYQQILGQGPKLLIQFQNNGVVDDSQLPKDRFSAERLKGVDSTLKIQPAKLEDSAVYLCASSSGFASYNEQFFGPGTRLTVL.

V usage is TRBV5-1 and J usage is TRBJ2-2, with D possibly being TRBD1 (6 bases). V was shortened by 1 base and J by 5 bases, with 12 bases between the two germline ends. From germline, CDR1 is SGHRS and CDR2 YFSETQ. The CDR3 length is 15 residues. The CDR3 loop is CASSLRAGVTGELFF. In DNA, the CDR3 is TGCGCCAGCAGCTTGAGGGCAGGGGTGACCGGGGAGCTGTTTTTT. Combining the CDR3 with reference TRBV5-1 and TRBJ2-2 gives the whole variable domain KAGVTQTPRYLIKTRGQQVTLSCSPISGHRSVSWYQQTPGQGLQFLFEYFSETQRNKGNFPGRFSGRQFSNSRSEMNVSTLELGDSALYLCASSLRAGVTGELFFGEGSRLTVL.

This clone was observed a handful of times. The chain has TRBV6-1 and TRBJ2-3; unclear D gene. CDR1 is MNHNS, CDR2 SASEGT, per germline. The V end was cut by 6 bases, the J end by 1 base, with 14 bases between. CDR3 length equals 15 residues. The CDR3 is CASSHLAHGTDTQYF. The DNA of the CDR3 is TGTGCCAGCAGCCATCTGGCCCACGGCACAGATACGCAGTATTTT.

This chain joins TRBV29-1 and TRBJ2-3; D is perhaps TRBD1 (6 bases). Trimming left V 5 bases short and J 4 bases short, with 16 bases between. In germline, CDR1 is SQVTM, CDR2 ANQGSEA. The CDR3 is made up of 14 amino acids. This CDR3 reads CSVYWTVAADTQYF. DNA of the CDR3: TGCAGCGTTTACTGGACAGTGGCCGCAGATACGCAGTATTTT.

This chain uses TRBV7-2 with TRBJ1-1, with a weak D call TRBD1 (5 bases). The CDR3 covers 14 residues. V was cut by 1 base and J by 11 bases, with 17 bases left in between. The germline gives CDR1 SGHTA, CDR2 FQGNSA. The CDR3 coding sequence is TGTGCCAGCAGCTTAGAGTATGGGGGGACGACGGCTTTCTTT. Translating it yields CASSLEYGGTTAFF.

The rearrangement uses TRBV5-1 and TRBJ1-2, with TRBD1 identical over 10 bases. V dropped 10 bases and J dropped 8; count of bases not matched to a gene: 14. The length of the CDR3 is 14 residues. Germline V CDR1 and CDR2: SGHRS, YFSETQ. The CDR3: CARGTGDAKNGYTF. CDR3 sequence (DNA): TGCGCCCGCGGGACAGGGGACGCGAAGAACGGCTACACCTTC.

The CDR3 here is CAISQRGAPSTDTQYF. The CDR3 bases are TGTGCCATCAGTCAGCGGGGGGCGCCTAGCACAGATACGCAGTATTTT. This rearrangement joins TRBV10-3 to TRBJ2-3; 9 bases line up with TRBD2. This CDR3 is built from 16 residues. V lost 5 bases to trimming and J lost 0 bases; unmatched junction nucleotides: 6. Germline CDR1 is ENHRY and CDR2 is SYGVKD.

This sequence joins TRBV27 and TRBJ1-2; TRBD1 aligns across 7 bases. Trimming cost V 4 bases and J 14 bases; bases outside gene matches: 10. The CDR3 is made up of 12 amino acids. Germline V CDR1 and CDR2: MNHEY, SMNVEV (reference sequence). The CDR3 DNA is TGTGCCAGCAGTTACACGACAGGGTCGTGGACCTTC. Translated, it gives CASSYTTGSWTF.

The chain uses TRBV18 and TRBJ2-7; 12 nucleotides agree with TRBD1. The CDR3 sequence is 15 residues long. Trimming took 2 bases from V and 7 from J; bases not matched to a gene: 6. Germline V gives CDR1 KGHSH, CDR2 LQKENI. The CDR3 nucleotides are TGTGCCAGCTCACCATTGGGGGACAGGGGGCGAGAGCAGTACTTC. Translated: CASSPLGDRGREQYF.

The chain couples TRBV5-1 to TRBJ1-4, with 9 bases aligning to TRBD1. The V segment lost 2 bases and the J segment 7 bases; nucleotides outside the gene matches: 3. The CDR3 has 14 residues. Germline CDR1 is SGHRS and CDR2 is YFSETQ. CDR3 in DNA: TGCGCCAGCAGCTTACAGGGGGCTGGTGAAAAACTGTTTTTT. Translated, it gives CASSLQGAGEKLFF.

The DNA for the CDR3 is TGTGCCAGTAGTATGGGCCCTGAAAACACTGAAGCTTTCTTT. It is translated as CASSMGPENTEAFF. The chain joins TRBV19 to TRBJ1-1; D remains unclear. The CDR3 sequence is 14 residues long. V shed 3 bases and J shed 2 bases, with 10 bases lying between them. Germline lookup yields CDR1 LNHDA and CDR2 SQIVND (reference sequence).

This chain links TRBV7-9 with TRBJ2-7, with 7 bases matching TRBD1. V lost 5 bases, J lost 4 bases, and 8 bases stayed unmatched. Germline V gene data show CDR1 as SEHNR and CDR2 as FQNEAQ (reference sequence). The CDR3 covers 14 residues. CDR3: CASSPDRVRYEQYF. DNA for the CDR3: TGTGCCAGCAGCCCAGACAGGGTCAGGTACGAGCAGTACTTC. The full variable domain, its missing parts supplied by reference TRBV7-9 and TRBJ2-7, is DTGVSQNPRHKITKRGQNVTFRCDPISEHNRLYWYRQTLGQGPEFLTYFQNEAQLEKSRLLSDRFSAERPKGSFSTLEIQRTEQGDSAMYLCASSPDRVRYEQYFGPGTRLTVT.

This clone was counted a single time. The chain links TRBV19 to TRBJ1-4; 8 bases map to TRBD1. This CDR3 contains 13 residues. The junction had 3 bases not matched to a gene; V was cut back by 4 bases and J by 8 bases. Per germline, CDR1 LNHDA and CDR2 SQIVND (reference sequence). The chain's CDR3 is CASSTTGAEKLFF. The CDR3 nucleotides read TGTGCCAGTAGTACGACAGGGGCGGAAAAACTGTTTTTT.

This clone has only a few counts. Other nucleotide sequences from this sample produce the same CDR3. The V gene is TRBV5-1, the J gene TRBJ2-7; no definite D call. The CDR3 runs 12 residues. CDR1 is SGHRS and CDR2 is YFSETQ in the germline V gene. V lost 0 bases and J lost 3, with 4 bases in between. CDR3 protein: CASSLGDYEQYF. The CDR3, as DNA: TGCGCCAGCAGCTTGGGCGACTACGAGCAGTACTTC.

This chain uses TRBV30 with TRBJ1-1; D remains ambiguous. CDR1 and CDR2 from the germline V gene are GTSNPN and SVGIG (reference sequence). The CDR3 sequence is 14 residues long. V was trimmed by 3 bases and J by 5 bases, leaving 16 bases between them. The CDR3 reads CAWRERARHTEAFF. The CDR3 DNA follows: TGTGCCTGGAGGGAGAGGGCCCGGCATACTGAAGCTTTCTTT.

V usage is TRBV7-8 and J usage is TRBJ2-1, with D maybe TRBD1 (6 bases). V was trimmed by 0 bases and J by 2 bases, leaving 11 bases between them. Looked up from germline, CDR1 is SGHVS and CDR2 is FQNEAQ. This CDR3 has 16 residues. The CDR3, as DNA: TGTGCCAGCAGCTTAGCTGTTGGGGGCGCCTACAATGAGCAGTTCTTC. Translating it yields CASSLAVGGAYNEQFF.

This clone was detected a few times. The V call is TRBV7-9, the J call TRBJ1-1; D is undetermined. The CDR3 contains 14 residues. V was trimmed by 1 base and J by 7 bases, leaving 13 bases between them. Germline V gives CDR1 SEHNR, CDR2 FQNEAQ (reference sequence). CDR3 sequence (DNA): TGTGCCAGCAGCTTAGTCTCGGGGTCGCGTGAAGCTTTCTTT. This encodes CASSLVSGSREAFF. Full variable domain (rest looked up from reference TRBV7-9 and TRBJ1-1): DTGVSQNPRHKITKRGQNVTFRCDPISEHNRLYWYRQTLGQGPEFLTYFQNEAQLEKSRLLSDRFSAERPKGSFSTLEIQRTEQGDSAMYLCASSLVSGSREAFFGQGTRLTVV.

The sample holds a few counts of this clone. Other DNA sequences in this sample translate to the same CDR3. The J gene is TRBJ1-4, the V gene TRBV15; D uncertain. V lost 2 bases and J lost 0, with 7 bases in between. Germline V CDR1 and CDR2: LNHNV, YYDKDF (reference sequence). This CDR3 spans 15 amino acids. CDR3 DNA sequence: TGTGCCACCAGCAGACCGGGGTCAACTAATGAAAAACTGTTTTTT. This translates into CATSRPGSTNEKLFF.

The chain has TRBV19 and TRBJ2-6, with TRBD1 identical over 7 bases. Germline V gives CDR1 LNHDA, CDR2 SQIVND (reference sequence). The trim removed 7 bases at V and 0 bases at J, leaving 6 bases unmatched. This CDR3 is 16 amino acids long. Here the CDR3 DNA reads TGTGCCAGTAAGACAGGGCTCACCTCTGGGGCCAACGTCCTGACTTTC. It translates to CASKTGLTSGANVLTF. The full variable domain, its missing parts supplied by reference TRBV19 and TRBJ2-6, is DGGITQSPKYLFRKEGQNVTLSCEQNLNHDAMYWYRQDPGQGLRLIYYSQIVNDFQKGDIAEGYSVSREKKESFPLTVTSAQKNPTAFYLCASKTGLTSGANVLTFGAGSRLTVL.

The chain is built from TRBV10-3 and TRBJ2-7; the match to TRBD2 covers 12 bases. Germline CDR1 reads ENHRY; CDR2 reads SYGVKD. Trimming took 4 bases from V and 4 from J; bases not matched to a gene: 17. This CDR3 is built from 19 residues. The DNA of the CDR3 is TGTGCCATCAGTGTCCGAATGGCTAGCGGGGGGGCCCTGGCGTACGAGCAGTACTTC. Its translation is CAISVRMASGGALAYEQYF.

The V gene is TRBV6-1, the J gene TRBJ1-5; 8 positions agree with TRBD1. The CDR3 is made up of 14 amino acids. The germline CDR1 and CDR2 sequences are MNHNS and SASEGT. V was pared by 3 bases and J by 7 bases, with 5 bases of the junction left unmatched. CDR3 protein: CASSEAGGGQPQHF. The CDR3 DNA is TGTGCCAGCAGTGAGGCAGGGGGCGGCCAGCCCCAGCATTTT.